This T cell receptor beta chain emerged from a study of technical replicates of blood from several donors. Clones were read by immunoSEQ multiplex PCR, and TCRdb kept only the in-frame ones, dropping some. The sample comprises about 97,000 clones, approximately 96% of which are singletons, and more than 0.3% rests with the top ten. The source of this sequence is a human donor in good health. The sample taken for sequencing was T cells isolated from PBMCs.

CDR3 coding DNA: TGCGCCAGCAGCCTCCGGGACAGGGGCCAAGAGACCCAGTACTTC. Translated, it gives CASSLRDRGQETQYF. The chain links TRBV4-1 to TRBJ2-5; 10 bases are shared with TRBD1. CDR1 MGHRA and CDR2 YSYEKL come from the germline V gene. V trimming: 4 bases; J trimming: 1 base; junction bases outside the gene matches: 3. The length of the CDR3 is 15 residues.